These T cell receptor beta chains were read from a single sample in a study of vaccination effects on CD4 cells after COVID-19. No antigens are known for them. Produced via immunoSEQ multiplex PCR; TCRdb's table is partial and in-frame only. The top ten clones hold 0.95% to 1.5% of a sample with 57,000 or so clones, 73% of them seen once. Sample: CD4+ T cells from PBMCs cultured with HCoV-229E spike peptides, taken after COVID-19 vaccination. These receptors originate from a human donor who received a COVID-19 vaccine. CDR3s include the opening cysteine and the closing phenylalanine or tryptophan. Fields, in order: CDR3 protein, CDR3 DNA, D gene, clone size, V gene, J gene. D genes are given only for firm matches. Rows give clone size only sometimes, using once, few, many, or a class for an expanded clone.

CDR3: CASTSRSNGGNEQFF
DNA: TGTGCCAGCACGAGCAGGTCCAACGGGGGTAATGAGCAGTTCTTC
D: NA
size: NA
V: TRBV6-5
J: TRBJ2-1

CDR3: CASSQLGQDYGYTF
DNA: TGTGCCAGCAGCCAACTGGGACAAGACTATGGCTACACCTTC
D: NA
size: once
V: TRBV3-1/TRBV3-2
J: TRBJ1-2

CDR3: CATSMAQGITDTQYF
DNA: TGTGCCACCAGTATGGCACAGGGCATCACAGATACGCAGTATTTT
D: NA
size: NA
V: TRBV24-1
J: TRBJ2-3

CDR3: CASSIFASSSDTQYF
DNA: TGTGCCAGTAGTATTTTTGCTAGCTCGTCAGATACGCAGTATTTT
D: NA
size: NA
V: TRBV19
J: TRBJ2-3

CDR3: CASGFLNYGYTF
DNA: TGTGCTAGTGGTTTCCTAAACTATGGCTACACCTTC
D: NA
size: NA
V: TRBV12-5
J: TRBJ1-2

CDR3: CATSDVWENQPQHF
DNA: TGTGCCACCAGTGATGTGTGGGAGAATCAGCCCCAGCATTTT
D: NA
size: NA
V: TRBV24-1
J: TRBJ1-5

CDR3: CASSLAGQQETQYF
DNA: TGTGCCAGCAGCTTGGCCGGCCAGCAAGAGACCCAGTACTTC
D: NA
size: NA
V: TRBV5-8
J: TRBJ2-5

CDR3: CASGYGGAHNEQFF
DNA: TGTGCCAGCGGATACGGGGGGGCGCACAATGAGCAGTTCTTC
D: TRBD2
size: NA
V: TRBV6-5
J: TRBJ2-1

CDR3: CATSGGQGGYGYTF
DNA: TGTGCCACCAGTGGGGGACAGGGGGGGTATGGCTACACCTTC
D: TRBD1
size: once
V: TRBV24-1
J: TRBJ1-2

CDR3: CASSVIDTGRGYTF
DNA: TGTGCCAGCAGTGTGATTGATACAGGGAGAGGCTACACCTTC
D: NA
size: NA
V: TRBV2
J: TRBJ1-2

CDR3: CASTTGDVETQYF
DNA: TGTGCCAGCACCACAGGGGACGTCGAGACCCAGTACTTC
D: TRBD1
size: NA
V: TRBV5-5
J: TRBJ2-5

CDR3: CASSRDKVGELFF
DNA: TGTGCCAGCAGTCGCGATAAAGTGGGGGAGCTGTTTTTT
D: NA
size: NA
V: TRBV6-5
J: TRBJ2-2